Included here is one T cell receptor beta chain sequence, with context. Its antigen remains unidentified. Clones were read by immunoSEQ multiplex PCR, and TCRdb kept only the in-frame ones, dropping some. The data hold about 120,000 clones, with approximately 96% observed a single time. The CDR3 extends over 15 amino acids. The germline CDR1 and CDR2 sequences are MNHNS and SASEGT. V was trimmed by 1 base and J by 4 bases, leaving 11 bases between them. This sample stems from a study of graft-versus-host responses after intestinal transplantation. General observations from the study: Across patients carrying graft-donor T cell macrochimerism, allografts held high graft-versus-host to host-versus-graft clonal ratios. Among recipient marrow samples, GvH clones were found; some appeared first in ileum or blood.

The rearrangement joins TRBV6-1 to TRBJ1-5; perhaps TRBD1 as D (5 bases). Sequenced here: unstimulated CD8+ T cells sorted from spleen or lymph node cells, sampled before intestinal transplant. The origin of this receptor is a human donor who received an intestinal transplant. The CDR3 coding sequence is TGTGCCAGCAGTGAAGAGGGGATGAGGAATCAGCCCCAGCATTTT. It codes for CASSEEGMRNQPQHF.